Listed below are T cell receptor beta chains from one sample, sequenced in a study of T cell responses to AZD1222 COVID-19 vaccine. Profiled with immunoSEQ multiplex PCR; TCRdb holds only in-frame clones, not every one. The table records about 120,000 clones, roughly 86% of them present only once. The specimen comprised peripheral blood, sampled on day 0 of AZD1222 vaccination. These receptors were obtained from an adult in good health. Both conserved end residues are part of each CDR3. Each record gives: V gene, CDR3 protein.

TRBV6-4,CASSDSSGYHADTQYF
TRBV11-3,CASNAGGGTDTQYF
TRBV11-2,CASSLVTQNSYEQYF
TRBV5-1,CASSFGAGDQPQHF
TRBV6-5,CASLPGSNQPQHF
TRBV19,CASSPDRDTGELFF
TRBV5-1,CASSWNRETEAFF
TRBV11-2,CASSSVAGHSYNEQFF
TRBV6-5,CASRFRDRGSYEQYF
TRBV10-3,CAISVGGSYEQYF
TRBV6-1,CASSGGRGGGNQPQHF
TRBV10-3,CATQGWGKDTEAFF
TRBV27,CASSPTLDRMGGYTF
TRBV30,CASERGSGNEQFF
TRBV4-1,CASSQEELQGYLHF
TRBV29-1,CSISTTGSNQPQHF
TRBV5-1,CASSLEELNTEAFF
TRBV5-1,CASSLSEGAGNTIYF